A selection of T cell receptor beta chains follows, all from one sample in a study of blood T cell repertoires in COVID-19. Produced via immunoSEQ multiplex PCR; TCRdb's table is partial and in-frame only. The sample has over 65,000 clones; around four fifths are singletons. Sequenced sample: peripheral blood. These receptors all come from a man aged 55 to 70 with COVID-19, enrolled during active disease. Both conserved end residues are part of each CDR3. The order of the fields is D gene, J gene, clone size, V gene, CDR3 DNA, CDR3 protein. D genes are given only for firm matches. A row's size may be missing; if present it is once, few, many or a size class.

TRBD1 | TRBJ1-5 | - | TRBV19 | TGTGCCAGTACTTCGACAGGGGTAAGCAATCAACCCCAGCATTTT | CASTSTGVSNQPQHF
TRBD1 | TRBJ1-3 | - | TRBV4-2 | TGTGCCAGCAGCCAAGACCTATATGGCGGACAGGGAAAAAACACCATATATTTT | CASSQDLYGGQGKNTIYF
TRBD1 | TRBJ2-7 | - | TRBV11-3 | TGTGCCAGCAGCTTAGAGCGGACAGGGGGATCCTACGAGCAGTACTTC | CASSLERTGGSYEQYF
- | TRBJ2-2 | - | TRBV3-1/TRBV3-2 | TGTGCCAGCAGCCGGCTGGCCGGGGAGCTGTTTTTT | CASSRLAGELFF
TRBD1 | TRBJ1-1 | once | TRBV5-8 | TGTGCCAGCAGCTTGGGTCTTTCATGGACAGGGATGACTGAAGCTTTCTTT | CASSLGLSWTGMTEAFF
TRBD2 | TRBJ2-6 | few | TRBV28 | TGTGCCAGCAGTTTCCCCCAGGGCGGGGGCTCTGGGGCCAACGTCCTGACTTTC | CASSFPQGGGSGANVLTF
TRBD1 | TRBJ1-5 | - | TRBV6-5 | TGTGCCAGCAGGGACAGGGTGTATAGCAATCAGCCCCAGCATTTT | CASRDRVYSNQPQHF
- | TRBJ2-1 | - | TRBV6-1 | TGTGCCAGCAGTGACCGCCGACTCAATGAGCAGTTCTTC | CASSDRRLNEQFF
TRBD1 | TRBJ1-5 | - | TRBV19 | TGTGCCAGTAGTATGGTCAGGGGGCAACAGCCCCAGCATTTT | CASSMVRGQQPQHF
TRBD2 | TRBJ2-1 | - | TRBV7-2 | TGTGCCAGCAGCCAGGACTGGGGGGGATACAATGAGCAGTTCTTC | CASSQDWGGYNEQFF
TRBD1 | TRBJ2-5 | - | TRBV11-3 | TGTGCCAGCAGCTTCCCCGCGACAGGGGATGAGACCCAGTACTTC | CASSFPATGDETQYF
- | TRBJ1-2 | - | TRBV2 | TGTGCCAGCGTGCAGGGATCGGCTGGTGGCTACACCTTC | CASVQGSAGGYTF
- | TRBJ1-1 | - | TRBV5-1 | TGCGCCAGCAGCTTGGGGGCAGATGAAGCTTTCTTT | CASSLGADEAFF
- | TRBJ1-2 | - | TRBV6-5 | TGTGCCAGCAGCGAGGGTGGTTTTAACTATGGCTACACCTTC | CASSEGGFNYGYTF
TRBD1 | TRBJ1-2 | few | TRBV5-5 | TGTGCCAGCAGCTACCAGGGGGCGGGAGGCTACACCTTC | CASSYQGAGGYTF
- | TRBJ1-2 | - | TRBV7-8 | TGTGCCAGCAGCTTAAATCGGGGGGCCTATGGCTACACCTTC | CASSLNRGAYGYTF
- | TRBJ1-5 | - | TRBV4-1 | TGCGCCAGCAGCCAAGAGTGGGGGGGATCCAATCAGCCCCAGCATTTT | CASSQEWGGSNQPQHF
TRBD1 | TRBJ2-7 | - | TRBV7-2 | TGTGCCAGCAGCTTAGACAGGGGGCTAAACGAGCAGTACTTC | CASSLDRGLNEQYF
- | TRBJ2-1 | - | TRBV6-6 | TGTGCCAGCACCTTGACCCCCCCAGGGCGAGATGAGCAGTTCTTC | CASTLTPPGRDEQFF
- | TRBJ2-1 | - | TRBV21-1 | TGTGCCAGCAGTAGACAGCTTCGTAAGGAGCAGTTCTTC | CASSRQLRKEQFF
- | TRBJ1-6 | - | TRBV15 | TGTGCCACCAGCAGAGGTGGCGGGGGCTCACCCCTCCACTTT | CATSRGGGGSPLHF
- | TRBJ1-1 | - | TRBV6-6 | TGTGCCAGCAGGTCCGGGAACACTGAAGCTTTCTTT | CASRSGNTEAFF
- | TRBJ2-1 | - | TRBV14 | TGTGCCAGCAGCCAAGGGCGCGGGCAGGCGTGGGTTGATGAGCAGTTCTTC | CASSQGRGQAWVDEQFF
- | TRBJ2-7 | - | TRBV27 | TGTGCCGAGGAACCGGGACTCCTCTACGAGCAGTACTTC | CAEEPGLLYEQYF
- | TRBJ2-5 | few | TRBV2 | TGTGCCAGCAGTGAATTCAGGGGGGCAGGTGAGACCCAGTACTTC | CASSEFRGAGETQYF
TRBD1 | TRBJ2-5 | - | TRBV5-1 | TGCGCCAGCAGCCTACAGACAGGGGGGGAAGAGACCCAGTACTTC | CASSLQTGGEETQYF
TRBD2 | TRBJ2-3 | - | TRBV5-1 | TGCGCCAGCAGCCTGGGACTAGCAAGAACAGATACGCAGTATTTT | CASSLGLARTDTQYF
- | TRBJ1-2 | - | TRBV29-1 | TGCAGCGTTGCCCTCGACAGGAGTGGTAGGGGCTACACCTTC | CSVALDRSGRGYTF
TRBD1 | TRBJ2-7 | once | TRBV24-1 | TGTGCCACCAGTGATCCGCCCCCCTGGGACAGGGGGGTATACGAGCAGTACTTC | CATSDPPPWDRGVYEQYF
- | TRBJ2-7 | - | TRBV9 | TGTGCCAGCAGCGTAGTAGCGGCCTCCTACGAGCAGTACTTC | CASSVVAASYEQYF
TRBD2 | TRBJ2-3 | - | TRBV9 | TGTGCCAGCAGCGCCGCGGGAGTTACTGTAGATACGCAGTATTTT | CASSAAGVTVDTQYF
- | TRBJ2-5 | few | TRBV5-1 | TGCGCCAGCAGTATGGAGGGCCAGGGTGAGACCCAGTACTTC | CASSMEGQGETQYF
- | TRBJ2-3 | - | TRBV6-5 | TGTGCCAGCAGTACCCTGGGGGGTACGCAGTATTTT | CASSTLGGTQYF
TRBD2 | TRBJ2-1 | - | TRBV5-6 | TGTGCCAGCAGCTTGCTGCGCGGGGGGGCCGTTGAGCAGTTCTTC | CASSLLRGGAVEQFF
- | TRBJ1-1 | - | TRBV7-6 | TGTGCCAGCAGCTCGGGACAAGAAGCTTTCTTT | CASSSGQEAFF
TRBD2 | TRBJ2-3 | - | TRBV5-4 | TGTGCCAGCAGTGGACTAGCGGGGTCCGGGCAAGCAGATACGCAGTATTTT | CASSGLAGSGQADTQYF
TRBD1 | TRBJ2-5 | - | TRBV10-3 | TGTGCCATCAGTGAGGGGGACAGGGCCCAAGAGACCCAGTACTTC | CAISEGDRAQETQYF
TRBD2 | TRBJ2-1 | once | TRBV6-5 | TGTGCCAGCAGTTACTCGAAGACTAGCGGGGGCTATGAGCAGTTCTTC | CASSYSKTSGGYEQFF
- | TRBJ2-7 | - | TRBV7-9 | TGTGCCAGCACCCCCCGGGACAACCCCGCCTACGAGCAGTACTTC | CASTPRDNPAYEQYF
TRBD2 | TRBJ2-7 | - | TRBV6-5 | TGTGCCAGCAGGGGCGGGACTACCAGCTCCTACGAGCAGTACTTC | CASRGGTTSSYEQYF
- | TRBJ2-7 | - | TRBV11-2 | TGTGCCAGCAGCTTAGGCGTACAGGCGGCCGAGCAGTACTTC | CASSLGVQAAEQYF
- | TRBJ2-1 | - | TRBV24-1 | TGTGCCACCAGTGCCATGGGGCCTTACAATGAGCAGTTCTTC | CATSAMGPYNEQFF